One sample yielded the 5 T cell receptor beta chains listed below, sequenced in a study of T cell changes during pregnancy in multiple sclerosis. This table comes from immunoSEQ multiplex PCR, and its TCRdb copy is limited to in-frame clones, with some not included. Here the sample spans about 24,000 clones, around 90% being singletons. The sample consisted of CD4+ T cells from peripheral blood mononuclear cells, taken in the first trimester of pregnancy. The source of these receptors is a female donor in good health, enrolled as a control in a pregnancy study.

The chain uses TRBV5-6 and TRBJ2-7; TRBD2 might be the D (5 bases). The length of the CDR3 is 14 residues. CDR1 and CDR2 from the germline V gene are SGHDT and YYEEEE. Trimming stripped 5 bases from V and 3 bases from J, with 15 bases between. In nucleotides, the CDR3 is TGTGCCAGCAGAATCCGGGGTGGGAGCTACGAGCAGTACTTC. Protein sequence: CASRIRGGSYEQYF.

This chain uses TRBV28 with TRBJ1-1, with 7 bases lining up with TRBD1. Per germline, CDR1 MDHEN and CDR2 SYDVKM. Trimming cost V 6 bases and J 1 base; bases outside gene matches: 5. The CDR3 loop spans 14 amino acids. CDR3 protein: CASSLGTANTEAFF. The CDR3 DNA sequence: TGTGCCAGCAGCCTGGGGACAGCGAACACTGAAGCTTTCTTT.

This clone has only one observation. Here the CDR3 reads CASSLTGTGAYEQYF. The CDR3 nucleotides read TGTGCCAGCAGCTTGACCGGGACAGGCGCCTACGAGCAGTACTTC. The chain employs TRBV5-8 and TRBJ2-7; TRBD1 aligns across 8 bases. The V segment lost 1 base and the J segment 2 bases; nucleotides outside the gene matches: 5. Looked up from germline, CDR1 is SGHTS and CDR2 is YDEGEE. This CDR3 is built from 15 residues.

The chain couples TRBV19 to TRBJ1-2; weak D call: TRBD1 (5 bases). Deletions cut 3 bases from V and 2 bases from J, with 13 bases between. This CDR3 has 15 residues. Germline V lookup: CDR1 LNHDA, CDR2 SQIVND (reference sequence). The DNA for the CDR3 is TGTGCCAGTAGTATGCCGGGGGACGGGAACTATGGCTACACCTTC. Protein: CASSMPGDGNYGYTF.

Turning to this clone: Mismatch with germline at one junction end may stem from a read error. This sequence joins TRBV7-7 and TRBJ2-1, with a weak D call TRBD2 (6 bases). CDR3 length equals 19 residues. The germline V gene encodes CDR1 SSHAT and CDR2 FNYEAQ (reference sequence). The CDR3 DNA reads TGTGCTAGCAGCTTATCCCCCGGGGGTTGGGTCGCTCCCGGGGGAGAGCAGTTCTTC. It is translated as CASSLSPGGWVAPGGEQFF.